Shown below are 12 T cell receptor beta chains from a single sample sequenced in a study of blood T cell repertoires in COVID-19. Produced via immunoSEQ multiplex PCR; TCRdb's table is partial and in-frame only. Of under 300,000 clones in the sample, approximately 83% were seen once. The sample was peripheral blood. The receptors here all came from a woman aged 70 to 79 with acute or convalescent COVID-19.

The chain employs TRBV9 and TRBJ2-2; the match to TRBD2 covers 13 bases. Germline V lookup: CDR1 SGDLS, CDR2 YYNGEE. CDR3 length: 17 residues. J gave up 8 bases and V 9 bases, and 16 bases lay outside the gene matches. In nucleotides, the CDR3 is TGTGCCACCCCTAATCATGGGACTAGCGGGGTTGGGGGGGAGCTGTTTTTT. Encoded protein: CATPNHGTSGVGGELFF.

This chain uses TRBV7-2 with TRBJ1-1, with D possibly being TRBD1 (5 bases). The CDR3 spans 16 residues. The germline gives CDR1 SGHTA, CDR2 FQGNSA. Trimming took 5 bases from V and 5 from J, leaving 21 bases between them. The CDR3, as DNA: TGTGCCAGCAGCGTAGGACATAGAACCGGGGGGACTGAAGCTTTCTTT. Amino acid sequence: CASSVGHRTGGTEAFF. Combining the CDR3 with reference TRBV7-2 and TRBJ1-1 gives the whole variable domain GAGVSQSPSNKVTEKGKDVELRCDPISGHTALYWYRQSLGQGLEFLIYFQGNSAPDKSGLPSDRFSAERTGGSVSTLTIQRTQQEDSAVYLCASSVGHRTGGTEAFFGQGTRLTVV.

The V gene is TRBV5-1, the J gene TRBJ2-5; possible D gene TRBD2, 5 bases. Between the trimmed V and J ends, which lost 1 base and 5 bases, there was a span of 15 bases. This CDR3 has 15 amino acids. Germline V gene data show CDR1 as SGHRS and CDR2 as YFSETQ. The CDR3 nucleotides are TGCGCCAGCAGCTTGTTCACGGGATTCGGCGAGACCCAGTACTTC. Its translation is CASSLFTGFGETQYF.

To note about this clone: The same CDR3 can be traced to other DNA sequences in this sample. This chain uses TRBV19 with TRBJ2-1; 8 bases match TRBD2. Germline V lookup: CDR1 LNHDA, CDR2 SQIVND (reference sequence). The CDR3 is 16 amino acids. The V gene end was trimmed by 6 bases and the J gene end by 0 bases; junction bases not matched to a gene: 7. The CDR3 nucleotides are TGTGCCAGTAGCGGGAGGGGAGGGAGCTCCTACAATGAGCAGTTCTTC. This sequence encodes CASSGRGGSSYNEQFF.

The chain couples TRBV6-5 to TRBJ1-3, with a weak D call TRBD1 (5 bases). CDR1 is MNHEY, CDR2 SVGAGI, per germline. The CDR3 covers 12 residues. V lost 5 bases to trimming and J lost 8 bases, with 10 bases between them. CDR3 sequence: CASSTGEDTIYF. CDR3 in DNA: TGTGCCAGCAGTACGGGGGAAGACACCATATATTTT.

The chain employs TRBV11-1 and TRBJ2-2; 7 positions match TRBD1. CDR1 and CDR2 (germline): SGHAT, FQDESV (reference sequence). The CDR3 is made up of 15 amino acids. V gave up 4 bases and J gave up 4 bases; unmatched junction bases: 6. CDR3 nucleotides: TGTGCCAGCAGCTCCGGGACAGCGAGCACCGGGGAGCTGTTTTTT. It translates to CASSSGTASTGELFF.

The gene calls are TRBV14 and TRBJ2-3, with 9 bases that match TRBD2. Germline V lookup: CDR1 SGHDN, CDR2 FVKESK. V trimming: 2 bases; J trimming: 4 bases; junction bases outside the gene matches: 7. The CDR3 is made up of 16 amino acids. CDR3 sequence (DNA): TGTGCCAGCAGCCAACCGCACCTAGCGGGATCAGATACGCAGTATTTT. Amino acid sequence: CASSQPHLAGSDTQYF.

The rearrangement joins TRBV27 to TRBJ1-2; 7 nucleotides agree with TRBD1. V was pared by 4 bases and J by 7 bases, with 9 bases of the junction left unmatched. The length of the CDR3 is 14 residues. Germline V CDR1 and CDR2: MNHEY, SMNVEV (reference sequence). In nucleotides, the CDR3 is TGTGCCAGCAGTTGGAGGGGGCGGGAGGGTGGCTACACCTTC. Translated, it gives CASSWRGREGGYTF.

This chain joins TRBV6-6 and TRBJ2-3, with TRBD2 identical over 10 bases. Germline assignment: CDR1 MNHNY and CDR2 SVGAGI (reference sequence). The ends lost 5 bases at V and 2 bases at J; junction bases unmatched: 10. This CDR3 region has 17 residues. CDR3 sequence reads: CASSPRESGGVTDTQYF. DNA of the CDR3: TGTGCCAGCAGTCCCCGGGAGAGCGGGGGGGTCACAGATACGCAGTATTTT.

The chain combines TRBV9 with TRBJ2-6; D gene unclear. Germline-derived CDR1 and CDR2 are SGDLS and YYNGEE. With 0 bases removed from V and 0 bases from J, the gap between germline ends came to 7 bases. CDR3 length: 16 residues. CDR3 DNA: TGTGCCAGCAGCGTAGGGGCCGGCTCTGGGGCCAACGTCCTGACTTTC. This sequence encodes CASSVGAGSGANVLTF.

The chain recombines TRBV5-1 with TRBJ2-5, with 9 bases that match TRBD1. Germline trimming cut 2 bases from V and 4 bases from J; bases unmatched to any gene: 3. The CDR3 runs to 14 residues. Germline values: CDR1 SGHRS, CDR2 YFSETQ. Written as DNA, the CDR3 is TGCGCCAGCAGCTTTGGGACAGGGAGAGAGACCCAGTACTTC. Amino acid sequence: CASSFGTGRETQYF.

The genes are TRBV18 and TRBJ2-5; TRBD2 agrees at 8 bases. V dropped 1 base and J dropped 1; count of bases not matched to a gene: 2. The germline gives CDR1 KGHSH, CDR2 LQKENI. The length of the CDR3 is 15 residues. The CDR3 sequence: CASSPLAGTQETQYF. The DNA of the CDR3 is TGTGCCAGCTCACCACTAGCGGGGACCCAAGAGACCCAGTACTTC. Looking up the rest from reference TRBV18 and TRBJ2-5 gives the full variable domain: NAGVMQNPRHLVRRRGQEARLRCSPMKGHSHVYWYRQLPEEGLKFMVYLQKENIIDESGMPKERFSAEFPKEGPSILRIQQVVRGDSAAYFCASSPLAGTQETQYFGPGTRLLVL.